The clone carrying this T cell receptor (beta chain) has only a few counts. V gave up 2 bases and J gave up 6 bases, with 16 bases separating them. This CDR3 has 15 amino acids. CDR1 is ENHRY, CDR2 SYGVKD, per germline. The source of the sample is a study of blood T cell repertoires in COVID-19. Study processing details: Estimated nucleated cell counts came from reference gene primer amplification. Libraries were prepared by immunoSEQ multiplex PCR; TCRdb keeps only in-frame clonotypes and omits some of them. D and trimming were read from the DNA, whereas the V and J calls and clone size are those reported in that table. Found here are around 500,000 clones, approximately 87% of them singletons; the top ten hold 1.5% to 2%. Participants came from about 24 US areas, aged about 18 to 89 years. Assignments of participants to cohorts depended upon their own reported clinical history.

The receptor was isolated from a woman aged 40 to 50 who had recovered from COVID-19. Input material: PBMCs or T cells enriched from blood (not recorded which). V and J are TRBV10-3 and TRBJ1-1, with D possibly matching TRBD1 (5 bases). The CDR3 protein is CAISETKQGKAEAFF. The CDR3, as DNA: TGTGCCATCAGTGAGACCAAGCAGGGTAAGGCTGAAGCTTTCTTT.